This T cell receptor beta chain was captured by sequencing in a study of T cell responses to AZD1222 COVID-19 vaccine. Study-wide points: After two AZD1222 doses, spike-specific TCR breadth and depth rose versus day 0.

The assay was immunoSEQ multiplex PCR, and TCRdb's table has in-frame clones only and misses some. The sample holds 200,000 or so clones, 85% to 95% seen once. The ends lost 1 base at V and 7 bases at J; junction bases unmatched: 3. This CDR3 spans 14 amino acids. The V gene's germline CDR1 is SEHNR and CDR2 FQNEAQ (reference sequence). Comment on this clone: Its antigen is currently unknown.

The sequence derives from an adult in good health. Sequenced material: peripheral blood, taken on day 0 of MenACWY control vaccination. The chain has TRBV7-9 and TRBJ1-1; TRBD1 agrees at 10 bases. The CDR3 coding sequence is TGTGCCAGCAGCTTAGAAGGGACAGGGGTTGAAGCTTTCTTT. This codes for CASSLEGTGVEAFF. The full variable domain, with the rest looked up from reference TRBV7-9 and TRBJ1-1, is DTGVSQNPRHKITKRGQNVTFRCDPISEHNRLYWYRQTLGQGPEFLTYFQNEAQLEKSRLLSDRFSAERPKGSFSTLEIQRTEQGDSAMYLCASSLEGTGVEAFFGQGTRLTVV.